The 14 T cell receptor gamma chains below all came from one sample that was sequenced in a study of gamma delta lymphoproliferative disorders and STAT genes. TCRdb re-analyzed the multiplex PCR reads via CATT. Counted here are roughly 2,500 gamma-chain clones, about 11% occurring once; the ten biggest clones make up about four fifths. PBMCs from patients and controls supplied the genomic DNA for sequencing. The material sequenced was blood. The receptors here all came from a human donor with gamma-delta T-cell large granular lymphocyte leukemia.

Regarding this clone: At one end the junction does not follow the germline gene, possibly because of a read error. The chain's CDR3 is CAPWDGRGGGDELAYYKKLF. Here the CDR3 DNA reads TGTGCCCCCTGGGATGGGCGGGGTGGGGGCGATGAACTCGCTTATTATAAGAAACTCTTT. The chain carries TRGV4 and TRGJ1 or TRGJ2. In the absence of a J gene in TCRdb, the DNA was matched to germline to assign it here. CDR3 length: 20 amino acids. Germline CDR1 and CDR2: EGSTGY and YDSYTSSV.

This clone was found many times. The J gene is TRGJ1 or TRGJ2, the V gene TRGV8. The J gene, not given by TCRdb, was assigned here from a germline match of the nucleotide sequence. Trimming took 1 base from V and 6 from J; bases not matched to a gene: 21. The CDR3 covers 18 residues. Germline lookup yields CDR1 VENAVY and CDR2 YDSYNSRV. For the CDR3, the DNA is TGTGCCACCTGGGATAGTCCCTACCACCGACCCTTCCTTTATAAGAAACTCTTT. It translates to CATWDSPYHRPFLYKKLF.

By proportion, this clone is medium-sized. The rearrangement links TRGV10 to TRGJ1 or TRGJ2. Matching the DNA to germline supplied the J gene, which TCRdb does not give. TRGV10 is recorded as an ORF, its role being uncertain. CDR3 length: 14 residues. With 8 bases clipped from V and 0 bases from J, the junction kept 8 bases outside the gene matches. The CDR3 nucleotides read TGTGCTGCGTGGGGCCCGTCGAATTATTATAAGAAACTCTTT. Its protein product is CAAWGPSNYYKKLF.

A few counts support this clone. The protein given by TCRdb reflects a much larger clone and differs at residue 9 from this DNA's translation, likely from a read error; the protein shown is the DNA's translation. The chain combines TRGV3 with TRGJ1 or TRGJ2. TCRdb offers no J gene call, so here the DNA was matched to germline to obtain one. The CDR3 contains 14 residues. CDR1 and CDR2 (germline): VTNTFY, YDVSTARD (reference sequence). With 0 bases clipped from V and 6 bases from J, the junction kept 8 bases outside the gene matches. The chain's CDR3 is CATWDRPDCYKKLF. CDR3 coding DNA: TGTGCCACCTGGGACAGGCCGGATTGTTATAAGAAACTCTTT.

This clone was detected many times. A V gene of TRGV9 was called, but no J gene was assigned. From germline, CDR1 is GITISATS and CDR2 ISYDGTV (reference sequence). The length of the CDR3 is 9 residues. CDR3 DNA: TGTGCCTTGTGGGAGGTGCTTCTCTTT. Protein sequence: CALWEVLLF.

This clone was counted ten times or more. This rearrangement joins TRGV9 to TRGJP. The J gene, absent from TCRdb, was called here by matching the DNA to germline. The CDR3 loop spans 19 amino acids. V lost 9 bases, J lost 4 bases, and 18 bases stayed unmatched. Germline CDR1 is GITISATS and CDR2 is ISYDGTV (reference sequence). The CDR3 loop reads CALLSGEGPQELGKKIKVF. CDR3 bases: TGTGCCTTGCTGTCAGGGGAAGGCCCACAAGAGTTGGGCAAAAAAATCAAGGTATTT.

Comments on this clone: It is unclear where the CDR3 begins or ends on the DNA, so no DNA is shown, and the CDR3 is as TCRdb lists it. Here the V gene is TRGV11, but the J gene went uncalled. TRGV11 is annotated as an ORF whose role is uncertain. The CDR3 extends over 18 residues, inclusive of both ends. The CDR3 here is CTTVPAGLGSGGYYKKLF.

Ten or more counts support this clone. The J gene is TRGJ1 or TRGJ2, the V gene TRGV9. TCRdb is silent on the J gene; assignment here came from matching the DNA to germline. Germline V CDR1 and CDR2: GITISATS, ISYDGTV (reference sequence). This CDR3 comprises 14 residues. V shed 2 bases, J shed 0 bases, and the junction held 4 bases outside the gene matches. CDR3 DNA: TGTGCCTTGTGGGAGGGGTCGAATTATTATAAGAAACTCTTT. It is translated as CALWEGSNYYKKLF.

This clone is medium-sized by share. The chain joins TRGV2 to TRGJP1. As TCRdb names no J gene, one was assigned here on the basis of a DNA match to germline. Germline trimming cut 0 bases from V and 0 bases from J; bases unmatched to any gene: 4. Germline-derived CDR1 and CDR2 are EGSNGY and YDSYNSKV. The CDR3 consists of 16 residues. The CDR3 DNA is TGTGCCACCTGGGACGGGCCCGATACCACTGGTTGGTTCAAGATATTT. Residues: CATWDGPDTTGWFKIF.

This clone was recorded many times. The chain employs TRGV4 and TRGJ1 or TRGJ2. Here the J gene came from matching the DNA to germline, since TCRdb omits it. In germline, CDR1 is EGSTGY, CDR2 YDSYTSSV. This CDR3 is built from 11 residues. V was clipped by 3 bases and J by 5 bases; unmatched bases: 1. The CDR3 region has the DNA TGTGCCACCTGGGATAATTATAAGAAACTCTTT. Protein: CATWDNYKKLF.

On this clone itself: The limits of the CDR3 on the DNA are not certain, so only TCRdb's listed CDR3 is given. The J gene has no call, while the V gene is TRGV11. TRGV11 has ORF status, its function being uncertain. A total of 17 residues make up the CDR3, ends included. CDR3 amino acids: CTTVPAGLVYYYYKKLF.

This clone was detected ten times or more. The chain recombines TRGV8 with TRGJ1 or TRGJ2. Because TCRdb records no J gene, it was assigned here through a match of the DNA to germline. The ends lost 2 bases at V and 4 bases at J; junction bases unmatched: 11. Germline V CDR1 and CDR2: VENAVY, YDSYNSRV. The CDR3 length is 15 residues. The CDR3 sequence: CATWDTILPYYKKLF. CDR3 DNA: TGTGCCACCTGGGATACGATCCTCCCCTATTATAAGAAACTCTTT.

Judged by abundance, this clone is medium-sized (0.01 to 0.1%). The chain is built from TRGV8 and TRGJ1 or TRGJ2. The J gene was not available in TCRdb and was assigned here by matching the DNA to germline segments. After removal of 9 bases from V and 8 bases from J, the junction contained 13 bases not matched to a gene. Germline values: CDR1 VENAVY, CDR2 YDSYNSRV. CDR3 length: 12 residues. The DNA of the CDR3 is TGTGCCACCCTCCTCCCCGGTGATAAGAAACTCTTT. Translation gives CATLLPGDKKLF.

By proportion, this clone is medium-sized. Other DNA sequences in this sample translate to the same CDR3. The chain carries TRGV4 and TRGJ1 or TRGJ2. The J gene, missing from TCRdb, was assigned here through DNA to germline matching. CDR1 and CDR2 from the germline V gene are EGSTGY and YDSYTSSV. V was pared by 1 base and J by 4 bases, with 1 base of the junction left unmatched. This CDR3 is 12 amino acids long. The CDR3 region is CATWDGYYKKLF. DNA for the CDR3: TGTGCCACCTGGGATGGATATTATAAGAAACTCTTT.